This T cell receptor (beta chain) was sequenced in a study of shared clonotypes between healthy human individuals. The overall study: Each donor's CD8 memory used one plate, CD8 naive two, each CD4 subset three.

General observations from the study: Genetic and exposure-history diversity was limited by the few donors. Memory subsets had estimated richness that was generally smaller than that of naive subsets.

To note about this clone: Its antigen is unknown.

Germline CDR1 MDHEN, CDR2 SYDVKM. The CDR3 contains 17 residues. V gave up 2 bases and J gave up 0 bases, with 15 bases separating them. The data were produced by immunoSEQ multiplex PCR, yet TCRdb's version contains in-frame clones alone and is incomplete. The repertoire consists of approximately 640,000 clones, with around 72% occurring once and the leading ten covering approximately 2%. This clonotype was obtained from a woman aged 30 to 39 in good health. This chain uses TRBV28 with TRBJ2-3; maybe TRBD2 (5 bases). Sequencing was done on a sample of memory CD4+ T cells sorted from blood. Subset in this sample: CD45RA-negative fraction. The CDR3, as DNA: TGTGCCAGCAGTTTAACCCGACTTAGCGCCAGCACAGATACGCAGTATTTT. It translates to CASSLTRLSASTDTQYF.